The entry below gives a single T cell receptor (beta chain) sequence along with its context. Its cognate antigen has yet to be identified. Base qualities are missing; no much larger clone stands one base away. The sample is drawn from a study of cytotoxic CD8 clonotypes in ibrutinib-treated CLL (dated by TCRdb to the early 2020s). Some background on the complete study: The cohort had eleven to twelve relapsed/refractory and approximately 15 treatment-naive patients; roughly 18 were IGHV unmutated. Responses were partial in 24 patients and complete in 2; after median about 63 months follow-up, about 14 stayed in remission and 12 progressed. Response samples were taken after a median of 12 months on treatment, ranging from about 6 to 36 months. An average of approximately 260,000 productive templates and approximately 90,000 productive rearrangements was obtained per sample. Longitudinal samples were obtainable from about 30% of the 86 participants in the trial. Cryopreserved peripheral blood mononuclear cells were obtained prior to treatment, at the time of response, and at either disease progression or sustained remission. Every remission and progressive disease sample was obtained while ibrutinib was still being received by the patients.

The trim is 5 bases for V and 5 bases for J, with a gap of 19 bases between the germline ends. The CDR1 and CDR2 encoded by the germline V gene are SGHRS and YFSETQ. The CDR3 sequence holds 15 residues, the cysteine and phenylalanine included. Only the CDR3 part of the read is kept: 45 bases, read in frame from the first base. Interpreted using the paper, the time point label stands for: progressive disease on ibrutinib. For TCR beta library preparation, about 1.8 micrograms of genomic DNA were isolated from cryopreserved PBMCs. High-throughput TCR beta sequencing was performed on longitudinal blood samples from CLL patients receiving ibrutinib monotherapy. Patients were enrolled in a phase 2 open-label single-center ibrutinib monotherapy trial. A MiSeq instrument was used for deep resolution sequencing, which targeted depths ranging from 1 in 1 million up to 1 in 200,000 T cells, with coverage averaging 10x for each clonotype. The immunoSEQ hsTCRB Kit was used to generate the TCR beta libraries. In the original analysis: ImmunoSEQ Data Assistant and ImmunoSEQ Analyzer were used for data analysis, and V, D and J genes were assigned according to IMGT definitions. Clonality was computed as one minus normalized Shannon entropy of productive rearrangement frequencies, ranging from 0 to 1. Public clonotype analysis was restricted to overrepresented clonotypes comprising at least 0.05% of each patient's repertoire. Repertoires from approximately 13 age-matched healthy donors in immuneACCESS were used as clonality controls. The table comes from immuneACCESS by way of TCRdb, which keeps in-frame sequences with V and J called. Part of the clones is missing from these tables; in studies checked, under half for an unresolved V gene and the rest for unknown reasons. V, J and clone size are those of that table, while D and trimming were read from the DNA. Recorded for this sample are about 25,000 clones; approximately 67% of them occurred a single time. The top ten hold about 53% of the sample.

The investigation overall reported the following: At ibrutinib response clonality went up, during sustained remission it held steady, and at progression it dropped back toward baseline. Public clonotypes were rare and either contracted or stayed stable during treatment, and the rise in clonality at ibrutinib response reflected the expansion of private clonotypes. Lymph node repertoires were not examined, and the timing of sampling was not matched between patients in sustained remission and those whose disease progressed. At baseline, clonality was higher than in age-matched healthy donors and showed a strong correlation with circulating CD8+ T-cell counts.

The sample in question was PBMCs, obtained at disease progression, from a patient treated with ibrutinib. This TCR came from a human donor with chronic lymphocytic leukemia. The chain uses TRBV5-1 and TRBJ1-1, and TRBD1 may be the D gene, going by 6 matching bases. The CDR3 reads CASRVDGGPGTEAFF. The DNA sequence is TGCGCCAGCAGGGTGGACGGGGGGCCTGGGACTGAAGCTTTCTTT. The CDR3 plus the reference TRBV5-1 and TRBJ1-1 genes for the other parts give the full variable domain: KAGVTQTPRYLIKTRGQQVTLSCSPISGHRSVSWYQQTPGQGLQFLFEYFSETQRNKGNFPGRFSGRQFSNSRSEMNVSTLELGDSALYLCASRVDGGPGTEAFFGQGTRLTVV.